The present TCR beta chain was sequenced within a study of OX40 agonist ivuxolimab in advanced cancers. At the level of the study: Across the patients, intravenous ivuxolimab was delivered every 2 weeks at 0.01 to 10 mg/kg.

Assay: immunoSEQ multiplex PCR; the TCRdb copy retains only in-frame clones and omits some. This table has under 90,000 clones, 90% to 95% appearing once. Overall study results and limits: CD4+ and CD8+ blood T cells expanded clonally by week 6 at 0.1 to 3.0 mg/kg.

This clone was found once. What it binds is not known. Baseline, cycle 4 day 1, and cycle 7 day 1 were the blood sampling points. The TCR was taken from an adult with an advanced solid tumor such as melanoma, head and neck, liver or kidney cancer. The sample was CD4+ or CD8+ T cells sorted from blood, taken in a trial of the OX40 agonist ivuxolimab.

The CDR3 DNA reads as TGTGCCAGCGGCTCATTGGGGGGAAACGACGAGCAGTACTTC. It is translated as CASGSLGGNDEQYF. This chain uses TRBV9 with TRBJ2-7; tentative D call: TRBD2 (6 bases). The CDR3 is 14 amino acids. V shed 7 bases and J shed 5 bases, with 19 bases lying between them. CDR1 and CDR2 from the germline V gene are SGDLS and YYNGEE.